A single T cell receptor beta chain is shown here with its context. This clone was counted between two and nine times. Its antigen remains undetermined. No base-level quality is on record; no much larger clone is a single base apart. V and J are truncated by 0 bases and 2 bases respectively, leaving an intervening sequence of 7 bases. According to the germline V gene (reference sequence), CDR1 reads LNHNV and CDR2 reads YYDKDF. From the cysteine up to the phenylalanine, the CDR3 has a length of 14 residues. Only the CDR3 DNA stays, 42 bases, in frame from base 1. The cohort was made up of around 720 healthy bone marrow donors. Cohort members were all nominally healthy when sampled, although unrecorded immune exposures were likely present. Of the 700 or so cohort members, around 290 had a positive CMV serostatus and about 350 had a negative one, while no CMV serostatus was recorded for the donor. Each donor provided a peripheral blood sample, and peripheral blood mononuclear cells were used for TCR beta sequencing. Genomic DNA extraction from the blood cell samples was performed with the Qiagen DNeasy Blood Extraction Kit.

This sample is part of a study of cytomegalovirus exposure and HLA in healthy donors (dated by TCRdb to about 2017). General notes on the study: An earlier analysis of approximately 640 of the donors reported roughly 300 Gb of sequence data and about 100 million unique TCR beta sequences from 190 million or so T cells. Roughly 300 gigabases of sequencing data and around 90 million unique TCR sequences made up an early release that covered under 750 HLA-typed donors. Of the roughly 400 genotyped donors, approximately 82% fell in the genetic ancestry cluster associated with self-reported Caucasian donors. The study was designed to test whether signatures of past pathogen exposure could be identified by cataloging public T cell receptors. Using immunosequencing, the study profiled T cell repertoires from 550 to 750 subjects and related those repertoires to cytomegalovirus serostatus. A separate validation cohort of approximately 130 different subjects was used in addition to the 666-subject first cohort. High-throughput TCR immunosequencing, statistical association of individual TCRs with disease status, and machine learning were combined to predict cytomegalovirus infection status. To study patterns of TCR occurrence, a later analysis re-analyzed previously published TCR beta repertoires from 500 to 850 donors and added high-resolution HLA genotyping. The later analysis used no new phenotypic data to find candidate immune exposures, relying instead on TCR beta sequences and their occurrence across donors. An earlier analysis of a few hundred of the donors applied high-throughput TCR beta sequencing to assess whether each TCR beta V gene segment acted as functional or pseudogenic. Donor age, sex, ethnicity and CMV serostatus were compiled alongside the repertoire data. Genome-wide SNP genotypes for about three fifths of the roughly 670 donors were used in a later genetic analysis, which treated that subset as a discovery cohort. Every discovery cohort repertoire had been produced on one sequencing platform. HLA typing covered class I and class II loci at four-digit resolution. Typing coverage differed by locus: A, B, C, DRB1 and DQB1 were typed in roughly 629-630 donors, DQA1 in about 510, DPA1 in around 580, and DPB1 in approximately 450. Several DR-DQ haplotypes were handled as single units for association and clustering because linkage in the cohort was strong. On average, 235,054 unique TCR beta nucleotide sequences were sequenced per donor among a few hundred genotyped donors of the cohort, with 15% to 20% of those sequences being non-productive.

Library method: the immunoSEQ multiplex PCR assay. A mixture of 60 forward primers for TCR Vbeta segments and 13 reverse primers for TCR Jbeta segments was used in the multiplex PCR. Amplification of the CDR3 region of rearranged TCR beta genes was performed with a multiplex PCR assay on genomic DNA. On the Illumina HiSeq System, the amplified TCR beta libraries were sequenced as 87-base-pair reads. For the original study's pipeline: A later analysis counted about 76 million unique TCR beta chains across the 600 to 850 repertoires, and some 12 million of these chains were shared by at least two donors. Raw reads were error-corrected and collapsed into unique sequences by a nearest-neighbor algorithm in which closely related sequences were merged to remove PCR and sequencing errors. To assign V, D and J gene segments, CDR3 sequences were aligned to IMGT reference sequences. For a sequence to be retained, at least a six-nucleotide match to both a V gene segment and a J gene segment was required. A rearrangement was called productive if the CDR3 had no stop codons and remained in frame with V and J, and every other rearrangement was called non-productive. CDR3 was defined by IMGT convention, running from the second conserved V-encoded cysteine to the conserved J-encoded phenylalanine. In an earlier analysis of more than 550 of the donors, sequences lacking an unambiguous match to a single V gene segment were excluded. In an earlier analysis of approximately 560 of the donors, a V segment was called functional when productive rearrangements were above 56.7%, and segregating when the standard deviation between donors exceeded 5%. A statistical classification framework was built for diagnosing cytomegalovirus status from the catalog of TCR beta chain sequences. In a later analysis, V and J genes were assigned by comparing TCR nucleotide sequences against IMGT/GENE-DB human TR gene sequences. A later analysis assigned CDR3 sequences and most-parsimonious VDJ recombination scenarios with the TCRdist pipeline. In a later analysis, every TCR beta chain was defined by the combination of its CDR3 amino acid sequence and its V-gene family, and reads without a unique V-gene family were dropped. As a way to deal with suspected cross-contamination and a sequencing artifact, a later analysis dropped 450 to 600 nucleotide sequences that were highly shared and had low generation probability. In a later analysis, a clonal expansion index was calculated for each public chain from normalized within-repertoire ranks of inferred template counts. In a later analysis, generation probabilities were computed with a VDJ recombination model fitted to out-of-frame rearrangements, and the resulting probabilities were checked against IGoR. A later analysis scored TCR-TCR, TCR-HLA and TCR-CMV co-occurrence with hypergeometric tests, applying a repertoire-size bias correction to TCR pairs. False discovery rates were estimated in a later analysis by permuting HLA or CMV assignments 20 times. In a later analysis, co-occurring TCRs were grouped with DBSCAN, and TCRdist sequence similarity was added when clustering was performed within HLA-allele-positive subsets. Repertoires with fewer than 30,000 or more than 120,000 public chains were left out of co-occurrence clustering, as were a handful of repertoires with anomalous nucleotide sharing. TCRdb holds this immuneACCESS table with in-frame rearrangements only. Some clones are missing; in checked studies, unresolved V genes explain under half, and the rest has no known cause. V and J calls and clone size come straight from that table; D and trimming were deduced from the DNA. This sample holds under 150,000 clones; about two thirds were observed only once. Roughly 2.7% of the sample comes from the top ten.

Overall results and qualifications from the work: The authors suggested that the approach could potentially be generalized to other disease states and immunological phenotypes. Broadly in line with IMGT annotations, most TCR beta V segments showed up in productive rearrangements about 90% or about 30% of the time in an earlier analysis of several hundred of the donors. Immune exposure information for the cohort was limited to CMV serostatus. According to a later analysis, TCR association rates differed among HLA loci, with DRB1 alleles showing the most associated TCRs and HLA-C alleles showing the fewest. A further reported finding was that TCR beta sequences accurately predicted the HLA-A and HLA-B alleles for most subjects in the first cohort. HLA typing was unavailable for some donors at each locus, so association tests used only the typed subset. Roughly uniform sequencing depth across donors was assumed in presence/absence analyses, although this assumption may not hold. In a later genetic analysis, a missense DCLRE1C variant was associated with V-gene and J-gene trimming of TCR beta chains, and the association was replicated in an independent cohort. Across donors, most TCR sequences were observed very rarely, whereas some public TCRs were present in many individuals. Correlated functional status among segregating V segments might reflect linkage disequilibrium, but an unknown experimental factor could not be ruled out. A few of the identified cytomegalovirus-associated TCR beta chains were confirmed in vitro to be specific for cytomegalovirus antigens. The study listed 150 to 200 TCR beta chains as associated with cytomegalovirus. A later genetic analysis reported fewer N-insertions in productive TCRs among donors in an Asian-associated ancestry cluster than the roughly 670-donor mean. The classifier was reported to diagnose cytomegalovirus status with high specificity and sensitivity in both the original cohort and the validation cohort. Some IMGT-functional V segments, including TRBV6-2 and TRBV6-3, could not be distinguished by the 87-base-pair reads and were therefore excluded. The sequencing pipeline was judged likely to have produced a cluster of highly shared sequence variants as a technical artifact. A later analysis found that HLA-associated TCR beta chains were more clonally expanded and had lower generation probabilities than equally common non-associated chains. A later analysis associated about 18,000 TCR beta sequences with specific HLA alleles at a false discovery rate of 0.05. About 17 rarely observed V segments, including chromosome 9 orphons, were excluded from the earlier analysis of approximately 500 of the donors because counts were too low. Most CMV-associated TCR beta chains appeared to be HLA-restricted in a later analysis, and the HLA associations seemed to be driven largely by CMV exposure. Several of the top co-occurrence clusters appeared to be linked to parvovirus B19, influenza, CMV and Epstein-Barr virus, according to a later analysis. In this cohort, only TCR beta chains were sequenced, and detectable features were limited by the absence of alpha or paired-chain data. When HLA alleles, especially DR and DQ, strongly co-occurred, attributing TCR associations to individual alleles was difficult.

The sample consisted of PBMCs. Recombination linked TRBV15 to TRBJ1-2, with a tentative D gene TRBD1 over 6 matching bases. This TCR came from a human donor in good health. The sequenced DNA is TGTGCCACCAGCAGAGAACAGGGAAACTATGGCTACACCTTC. It translates as CATSREQGNYGYTF.